These 18 T cell receptor beta chains originate from one sample sequenced in a study of T-cell memory formation after mild COVID-19. TCRdb analysed the 5' RACE reads with MiXCR anew, one entry per CDR3 protein. The sample carries hundreds of thousands of distinct CDR3 sequences, under 8.5% recorded once. Sequencing was performed on PBMCs or a T cell subset sorted from them (not recorded which). These receptor sequences come from a man between 18 and 35 years old who had mild COVID-19 (a few samples of this study predate the infection). Cell type and time point are not known.

V and J are TRBV6-5 and TRBJ2-2, with D uncertain. V was trimmed by 6 bases and J by 2 bases, leaving 10 bases between them. The CDR3 is made up of 14 amino acids. Germline CDR1 is MNHEY and CDR2 is SVGAGI. CDR3 residues: CASRQSPNTGELFF. Here the CDR3 DNA reads TGTGCCAGCAGACAGTCCCCCAACACCGGGGAGCTGTTTTTT.

The J gene is TRBJ1-2, the V gene TRBV4-2; D is possibly TRBD1 (5 bases). V lost 0 bases, J lost 5 bases, and 19 bases lay in between. CDR3 length: 17 residues. Germline assignment: CDR1 LGHNA and CDR2 YNFKEQ. The CDR3 region has the DNA TGTGCCAGCAGCCAAGATGCGTCGGGCGCTGGGGGGTATGGCTACACCTTC. Translated, it gives CASSQDASGAGGYGYTF.

This clonotype was detected only a few times. The chain recombines TRBV10-3 with TRBJ2-5, with D tentatively TRBD2 (6 bases). The CDR3 loop spans 12 amino acids. The germline CDR1 and CDR2 sequences are ENHRY and SYGVKD. V lost 6 bases to trimming and J lost 5 bases, with 10 bases between them. The CDR3 region has the DNA TGTGCCATCAGCGGGACTCCTGAGACCCAGTACTTC. Its translation: CAISGTPETQYF.

In regard to this clonotype: At one end, the junction sequence differs from germline, possibly due to a read error. The chain has TRBV12-3 or TRBV12-4 and TRBJ1-6, with a tentative D call TRBD1 (5 bases). The CDR3 runs 15 residues. The CDR3 DNA reads as TGTGCCAGAAGTTTGTTCGGCAGGGCAGATTCACCCCTCCACTTT. Amino acids: CARSLFGRADSPLHF.

The sample holds a few counts of this clonotype. The rearrangement uses TRBV12-3 or TRBV12-4 and TRBJ2-3; TRBD2 matches 9 bases. The CDR3 runs to 15 residues. V lost 9 bases to trimming and J lost 5 bases; unmatched junction nucleotides: 12. The CDR3 reads CASRRARGGVDTQYF. The CDR3 region has the DNA TGTGCCAGTCGACGTGCGCGGGGGGGCGTAGATACGCAGTATTTT.

The chain uses TRBV6-5 and TRBJ2-1, with D unresolved. The CDR3 sequence is 14 residues long. V lost 0 bases and J lost 10, with 13 bases in between. Germline values: CDR1 MNHEY, CDR2 SVGAGI. This CDR3 reads CASSYSSPLGEQFF. The CDR3 DNA reads as TGTGCCAGCAGTTACTCTAGTCCCCTAGGCGAGCAGTTCTTC.

This clonotype has a handful of counts. V usage is TRBV12-3 or TRBV12-4 and J usage is TRBJ2-7; D is perhaps TRBD1 or TRBD2 (6 bases each). This CDR3 is 13 amino acids long. V lost 6 bases and J lost 4, with 13 bases in between. The CDR3 DNA is TGTGCCAGCAGACAAGGAGGGGGGTACGAGCAGTACTTC. Protein sequence: CASRQGGGYEQYF.

The chain joins TRBV6-5 to TRBJ1-3; no clear D gene. The germline V gene encodes CDR1 MNHEY and CDR2 SVGAGI. V lost 5 bases and J 0 bases, leaving 14 bases between the germline ends. The CDR3 extends over 16 amino acids. Here the CDR3 DNA reads TGTGCCAGCAGTGTCTCACAGAGGGCCTCTGGAAACACCATATATTTT. Amino acids: CASSVSQRASGNTIYF.

This clonotype was observed a few times. J is TRBJ1-2 and V is TRBV18; the D is unclear. The CDR3 extends over 13 amino acids. Germline CDR1 reads KGHSH; CDR2 reads LQKENI. V was shortened by 6 bases and J by 9 bases, with 17 bases between the two germline ends. The CDR3 DNA reads as TGTGCCAGCTCTCGGCGGGAACCTATGAGCTACACCTTC. Its protein product is CASSRREPMSYTF.

In this sample, this clonotype turned up a few times. V usage is TRBV30 and J usage is TRBJ2-7; no reliable D call. This CDR3 is built from 12 residues. The V and J ends lost 3 bases and 6 bases respectively, with 12 bases between them. CDR1 GTSNPN and CDR2 SVGIG come from the germline V gene (reference sequence). CDR3 in amino acids: CAWSALDREQYF. The CDR3 coding sequence is TGTGCCTGGAGCGCCCTCGATCGCGAGCAGTACTTC.

As for this clonotype: A junction end diverges from the germline sequence, so it may reflect a read error. This rearrangement joins TRBV3-1 to TRBJ2-7; D gene ambiguous. Germline-derived CDR1 and CDR2 are LGHDT and YNNKEL (reference sequence). The length of the CDR3 is 12 residues. The CDR3 is CASSQATTEQYF. CDR3 nucleotides: TGTGCCAGCAGTCAAGCGACGACGGAGCAGTACTTC.

The sample holds a few counts of this clonotype. The rearrangement uses TRBV20-1 and TRBJ1-5, with D unclear. Germline V gives CDR1 DFQATT, CDR2 SNEGSKA (reference sequence). V shed 3 bases and J shed 9 bases, with 15 bases lying between them. The CDR3 sequence is 13 residues long. The CDR3 protein is CSASPQVLRPQHF. As DNA, the CDR3 is TGCAGTGCTAGTCCCCAGGTGCTCCGGCCCCAGCATTTT.

This chain links TRBV9 with TRBJ1-3; D not certain. Between the trimmed V and J ends, which lost 0 bases and 4 bases, there was a span of 5 bases. There are 13 residues in the CDR3. Germline CDR1 is SGDLS and CDR2 is YYNGEE. CDR3: CASSVVGGNTIYF. The CDR3 DNA reads as TGTGCCAGCAGCGTAGTTGGCGGAAACACCATATATTTT. The full variable domain, completed using reference TRBV9 and TRBJ1-3, is DSGVTQTPKHLITATGQRVTLRCSPRSGDLSVYWYQQSLDQGLQFLIQYYNGEERAKGNILERFSAQQFPDLHSELNLSSLELGDSALYFCASSVVGGNTIYFGEGSWLTVV.

The table lists this clonotype with a few counts. The chain recombines TRBV20-1 with TRBJ1-1, with 7 bases identical to TRBD1. This CDR3 is 14 amino acids long. The trim removed 6 bases at V and 1 base at J, leaving 8 bases unmatched. Per germline, CDR1 DFQATT and CDR2 SNEGSKA (reference sequence). The CDR3 is CSANRGSRNTEAFF. For the CDR3, the DNA is TGCAGTGCAAACAGGGGATCGAGGAACACTGAAGCTTTCTTT.

This clonotype was seen at least ten times. The chain recombines TRBV3-1 with TRBJ2-1, with D tentatively TRBD1 or TRBD2 (5 bases each). Trimming removed 3 bases from V and 4 bases from J, with 13 bases in between. The germline V gene has CDR1 LGHDT and CDR2 YNNKEL (reference sequence). There are 15 residues in the CDR3. DNA of the CDR3: TGTGCCAGCAGCCATAGGGACGGGGAATACAATGAGCAGTTCTTC. This translates into CASSHRDGEYNEQFF.

This rearrangement joins TRBV12-3 or TRBV12-4 to TRBJ2-2; D perhaps matches TRBD2 (5 bases). The germline V and J ends were trimmed by 4 bases and 7 bases, with 16 bases remaining between them. This CDR3 contains 15 residues. This CDR3 reads CASSSPQLVGGELFF. The CDR3 coding sequence is TGTGCCAGCAGTTCGCCACAACTAGTCGGCGGGGAGCTGTTTTTT.

The chain combines TRBV5-6 with TRBJ2-7, with TRBD2 as a possible D gene (5 bases). The CDR3 covers 14 residues. The V gene's germline CDR1 is SGHDT and CDR2 YYEEEE. The V end was cut by 4 bases, the J end by 4 bases, with 15 bases between. CDR3 sequence reads: CASSRVQLAYEQYF. The CDR3 DNA reads as TGTGCCAGCAGCAGGGTACAGTTAGCGTACGAGCAGTACTTC. Looking up the rest from reference TRBV5-6 and TRBJ2-7 gives the full variable domain: DAGVTQSPTHLIKTRGQQVTLRCSPKSGHDTVSWYQQALGQGPQFIFQYYEEEERQRGNFPDRFSGHQFPNYSSELNVNALLLGDSALYLCASSRVQLAYEQYFGPGTRLTVT.

CDR3 amino acids: CASSQDLGEETQYF. The CDR3 DNA follows: TGTGCCAGCAGCCAAGATCTAGGGGAGGAGACCCAGTACTTC. The J gene is TRBJ2-5, the V gene TRBV4-2, with D tentatively TRBD1 or TRBD2 (5 bases each). Between the trimmed V and J ends, which lost 0 bases and 5 bases, there was a span of 10 bases. The CDR3 spans 14 residues. Germline lookup yields CDR1 LGHNA and CDR2 YNFKEQ.